This TCR beta chain originates from a study of blood T cell repertoires in COVID-19. Turning to the study itself: Samples came from the United States, Italy and Spain, spanning acute and convalescent COVID-19.

Trimming removed 1 base from V and 5 bases from J, with 14 bases in between. Germline values: CDR1 SGHAT, CDR2 FQNNGV. The CDR3 totals 15 residues. Details on this clone: Other nucleotide sequences in the sample specify the same CDR3.

Generated by immunoSEQ multiplex PCR, the TCRdb table keeps only in-frame clones and is missing some. The sample holds 400,000 to 450,000 clones, about 89% seen once. Those enrolled in Seattle joined during active infection and were followed longitudinally afterward. The gene calls are TRBV11-2 and TRBJ1-1; the D is unclear. The specimen sequenced was peripheral blood. The clonotype originates from a woman aged 40 to 50 with COVID-19, enrolled during active disease. CDR3 nucleotides: TGTGCCAGCAGCTTAGGTATGGGCCGGAGGACTGAAGCTTTCTTT. Translation gives CASSLGMGRRTEAFF.